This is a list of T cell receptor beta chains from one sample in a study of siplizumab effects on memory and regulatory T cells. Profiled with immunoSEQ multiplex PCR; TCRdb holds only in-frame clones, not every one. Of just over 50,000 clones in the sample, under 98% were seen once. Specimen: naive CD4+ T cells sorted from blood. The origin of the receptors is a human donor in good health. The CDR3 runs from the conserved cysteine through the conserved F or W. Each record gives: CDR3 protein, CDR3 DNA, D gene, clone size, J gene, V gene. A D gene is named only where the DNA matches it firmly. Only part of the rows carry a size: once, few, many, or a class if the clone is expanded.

cdr3_aa: CASSIGGTATSYEQYF
cdr3_nt: TGTGCCAGTAGTATTGGGGGGACGGCTACCTCCTACGAGCAGTACTTC
d_call: -
clone_size: once
j_call: TRBJ2-7
v_call: TRBV19

cdr3_aa: CASWGVSNYGYTF
cdr3_nt: TGTGCCAGCTGGGGTGTTAGTAACTATGGCTACACCTTC
d_call: -
clone_size: -
j_call: TRBJ1-2
v_call: TRBV6-1

cdr3_aa: CASSGDSRGETQYF
cdr3_nt: TGTGCCAGCAGCGGGGACAGTAGGGGAGAGACCCAGTACTTC
d_call: TRBD1
clone_size: -
j_call: TRBJ2-5
v_call: TRBV9

cdr3_aa: CASVKGAGLLYGYTF
cdr3_nt: TGTGCTAGTGTTAAAGGGGCCGGCCTTTTGTATGGCTACACCTTC
d_call: -
clone_size: once
j_call: TRBJ1-2
v_call: TRBV12-5

cdr3_aa: CASSLGTVGNEKLFF
cdr3_nt: TGCGCCAGCAGCTTGGGGACGGTGGGCAACGAAAAACTGTTTTTT
d_call: -
clone_size: -
j_call: TRBJ1-4
v_call: TRBV5-1

cdr3_aa: CASGLVQRRGRGYTF
cdr3_nt: TGTGCTAGTGGTTTGGTACAGAGAAGGGGTCGGGGCTACACCTTC
d_call: -
clone_size: -
j_call: TRBJ1-2
v_call: TRBV12-5

cdr3_aa: CASRFGLASTDTQYF
cdr3_nt: TGTGCCAGCAGATTCGGACTAGCCTCCACAGATACGCAGTATTTT
d_call: TRBD2
clone_size: -
j_call: TRBJ2-3
v_call: TRBV5-3

cdr3_aa: CASGLLNRDEGYTF
cdr3_nt: TGTGCTAGTGGTTTGTTGAACAGGGATGAGGGCTACACCTTC
d_call: -
clone_size: -
j_call: TRBJ1-2
v_call: TRBV12-5

cdr3_aa: CASSLARDRGPDTQYF
cdr3_nt: TGTGCCAGCAGCTTAGCCCGGGACAGGGGTCCAGATACGCAGTATTTT
d_call: TRBD1
clone_size: -
j_call: TRBJ2-3
v_call: TRBV11-1

cdr3_aa: CAWSRHREQISPLHF
cdr3_nt: TGTGCCTGGAGCCGCCACAGGGAACAGATTTCACCCCTCCACTTT
d_call: -
clone_size: -
j_call: TRBJ1-6
v_call: TRBV30

cdr3_aa: CASSLTPGQDVGEQYF
cdr3_nt: TGCGCCAGCAGCTTGACCCCGGGACAGGACGTCGGTGAGCAGTACTTC
d_call: TRBD1
clone_size: -
j_call: TRBJ2-7
v_call: TRBV5-1

cdr3_aa: CASSLPTGRDGYTF
cdr3_nt: TGTGCCAGCAGCTTACCGACAGGGAGGGATGGCTACACCTTC
d_call: TRBD1
clone_size: -
j_call: TRBJ1-2
v_call: TRBV5-5

cdr3_aa: CASSVRSGLGTEAFF
cdr3_nt: TGCGCCAGCAGCGTGCGGTCGGGCCTAGGGACTGAAGCTTTCTTT
d_call: -
clone_size: -
j_call: TRBJ1-1
v_call: TRBV5-1

cdr3_aa: CASSPYQETQYF
cdr3_nt: TGTGCCAGCTCACCTTACCAAGAGACCCAGTACTTC
d_call: -
clone_size: -
j_call: TRBJ2-5
v_call: TRBV18

cdr3_aa: CASSLVGTGYNEQFF
cdr3_nt: TGCGCCAGCAGCTTGGTGGGGACAGGATACAATGAGCAGTTCTTC
d_call: TRBD1
clone_size: -
j_call: TRBJ2-1
v_call: TRBV5-1

cdr3_aa: CASSQESSGSYNEQFF
cdr3_nt: TGTGCCAGCAGCCAAGAATCCAGCGGGAGTTACAATGAGCAGTTCTTC
d_call: TRBD2
clone_size: -
j_call: TRBJ2-1
v_call: TRBV4-2

cdr3_aa: CASSLGTSGSTTQYF
cdr3_nt: TGTGCCAGCAGCTTAGGGACTAGCGGGAGTACTACGCAGTATTTT
d_call: TRBD2
clone_size: once
j_call: TRBJ2-3
v_call: TRBV7-2

cdr3_aa: CASSIRTGPNTGANVLTF
cdr3_nt: TGTGCCAGTAGTATCCGGACAGGGCCCAACACTGGGGCCAACGTCCTGACTTTC
d_call: TRBD1
clone_size: -
j_call: TRBJ2-6
v_call: TRBV19

cdr3_aa: CASSSPAVYNEQFF
cdr3_nt: TGTGCCAGCAGCTCCCCGGCTGTTTACAATGAGCAGTTCTTC
d_call: -
clone_size: -
j_call: TRBJ2-1
v_call: TRBV7-2

cdr3_aa: CASSVVENTIYF
cdr3_nt: TGTGCCAGCAGCGTAGTTGAAAACACCATATATTTT
d_call: -
clone_size: once
j_call: TRBJ1-3
v_call: TRBV9

cdr3_aa: CASSLGQGIANEKLFF
cdr3_nt: TGTGCCAGCTCTCTGGGACAGGGGATCGCTAATGAAAAACTGTTTTTT
d_call: TRBD1
clone_size: -
j_call: TRBJ1-4
v_call: TRBV18